This T cell receptor beta chain stems from a study of Tregs in tolerant kidney transplant recipients. The study's findings and limits: Some patients' samples used different primers over time, so nucleotide sequences weren't comparable. The most relevant donor-specific Treg TCRbeta repertoire apparently came from expansion with activated donor B cells.

A word on this clone: Its target is unknown. The sequenced fragment ends 3 residues before the CDR3 boundary, so the rest is inferred from the germline J gene.

The CDR3 contains 15 residues. Germline V gives CDR1 SEHNR, CDR2 FQNEAQ (reference sequence). The V and J ends lost 3 bases and 2 bases, in that order; junction bases with no gene match: 7. Recipients received nonmyeloablative bone marrow transplants from related graft donors, with transient mixed chimerism. Thawed PBMCs were FACS-sorted into unstimulated CD4+CD25+CD127- regulatory T cells, CD4+CD25- non-regulatory cells, CD4 and CD8 cells. Some clones are missing from TCRdb's copy, which holds only in-frame ones; the method was immunoSEQ multiplex PCR. Its listing shows around 33,000 clones. The sequence derives from a human patient who received a combined kidney and bone marrow transplant. Some T cells may originate from the graft donor. The material was CD4+ T cells from blood (PBMCs), obtained 24 months after the transplant. The genes are TRBV7-9 and TRBJ2-7; 7 positions agree with TRBD2. CDR3 protein: CASSFSPGTTYEQYF. The DNA read from the CDR3 is TGTGCCAGCAGCTTCTCGCCAGGGACTACCTACGAG.